This TCR beta chain was sequenced for a study of cytomegalovirus exposure and HLA in healthy donors. Whole-study context: Genetic ancestry analysis placed about 84% of the roughly 400 donors that were genotyped in the Caucasian-associated cluster.

Germline V gene data show CDR1 as SGHRS and CDR2 as YFSETQ. Trimming took 4 bases from V and 10 from J; bases not matched to a gene: 11. This CDR3 has 15 residues. Use of 60 Vbeta and 13 Jbeta primers characterized the PCR. Method: immunoSEQ multiplex PCR; TCRdb's copy keeps in-frame clones and lacks some. This sample has about 120,000 clones, with around four fifths found just once. A few counts support this clone. The genes are TRBV5-1 and TRBJ2-1; 10 bases match TRBD2. Sample: PBMCs. This clonotype was obtained from a woman aged 40 to 50 in good health and CMV-seropositive. The CDR3: CASSPGLAGEGEQFF. CDR3 DNA sequence: TGCGCCAGCAGCCCGGGGCTAGCGGGAGAGGGGGAGCAGTTCTTC.